The T cell receptor (beta chain) described here comes from a study of sequential checkpoint blockade in melanoma. Study context: Randomization was 1:1 between first-line nivolumab→ipilimumab and ipilimumab→nivolumab. Both treatment sequences were followed by maintenance nivolumab.

The CDR3 covers 15 residues. Trimming left V 3 bases short and J 0 bases short, with 12 bases between. Germline V lookup: CDR1 MDHEN, CDR2 SYDVKM. Method: immunoSEQ multiplex PCR; TCRdb's copy keeps in-frame clones and lacks some. The sample comprises about 8,400 clones, under 95% of which are singletons, and 14% to 15% rests with the top ten. As to treatment: randomized to nivolumab then ipilimumab (arm A) or the reverse (arm B). DNA-damaging chemotherapy had not been given to any patient beforehand. PBMC sorting kept live CD3+CD8+ cells without CD19 or CD56. Sequenced material: CD8+ T cells sorted from blood (inferred from file names), taken from a patient given nivolumab and ipilimumab in sequence. The origin of this receptor is a human donor with melanoma. The chain employs TRBV28 and TRBJ2-7; D possibly corresponds to TRBD1 (7 bases). The CDR3 protein is CASSFRGASSYEQYF. CDR3 DNA: TGTGCCAGCAGTTTCAGGGGGGCAAGCTCCTACGAGCAGTACTTC.